This TCR beta chain emerged from a study of identical twins. Study-wide points: Invariant cells of the MAIT and iNKT types might have partly distorted the zero-insertion analyses.

This clonotype was seen ten or more times. Its specificity is not known. TCRdb re-derived calls from the 5' RACE reads in MiXCR, one entry per CDR3 protein. The sample consists of 400,000 to 550,000 distinct CDR3 sequences, approximately 24% of them appearing once. Germline V lookup: CDR1 MNHEY, CDR2 SVGEGT. The V and J ends lost 5 bases and 6 bases, in that order; junction bases with no gene match: 8. The CDR3 extends over 15 amino acids. The same specimen was also included in a second study, on T cells expressing NK-cell markers. This second report adds: TCR beta repertoires came from sorted CD3+CD56+NKG2C+, CD3+CD56+NKG2C- and CD3+CD56-NKG2C+ T cells. Dominant NKG2C+ clonotype frequencies of 1.0-7.0% of CD8+ T cells were measured in about 6 donors.

Sequences were obtained from CD4+ T cells sorted from blood. The sequence came from a woman aged 18-29 years in good health. The genes are TRBV6-2 or TRBV6-3 and TRBJ2-7; 12 nucleotides match TRBD2. CDR3 in amino acids: CASSTGLAGISEQYF. CDR3 nucleotides: TGTGCCAGCAGTACAGGACTAGCGGGAATTTCCGAGCAGTACTTC.